Each of the 5 T cell receptor beta chains below was sequenced from the same sample in a study of T and B cells in COVID-19 patients. TRB rearrangements were amplified by multiplex PCR with BIOMED2 TRB-A/B primers. Each CDR3 protein is one row after TCRdb ran MiXCR on the multiplex PCR reads. The sample holds more than 20,000 distinct CDR3 sequences; about 33% are singletons and the top ten take around 1.8%. Blood genomic DNA input for TRB amplification was about 240-550 ng. Specimen: blood. The receptors originated from a human donor who had recovered from COVID-19.

The J gene is TRBJ2-1, the V gene TRBV20-1; D unresolved. From germline, CDR1 is DFQATT and CDR2 SNEGSKA (reference sequence). This CDR3 region has 9 residues. The CDR3 DNA reads as TGCAGAGACGCCAGCGAGCAGTTCTTC. This translates into CRDASEQFF.

This clonotype is classed as medium-sized. CDR3 coding DNA: TGCAGCGTTGAGGCGGGGTACCCAGATACGCAGTATTTT. It encodes CSVEAGYPDTQYF. The J gene is TRBJ2-3, the V gene TRBV29-1; TRBD2 might be the D (6 bases). The V end was cut by 3 bases, the J end by 4 bases, with 11 bases between. Germline V gene data show CDR1 as SQVTM and CDR2 as ANQGSEA. The CDR3 totals 13 residues.

This clonotype was recorded many times. The J gene is TRBJ2-1, the V gene TRBV18, with D possibly being TRBD1 (5 bases). The CDR3 is 12 residues long. The V end was cut by 3 bases, the J end by 6 bases, with 6 bases between. Germline loops: CDR1 KGHSH, CDR2 LQKENI. The chain's CDR3 is CASSPTVNEQFF. CDR3 DNA sequence: TGTGCCAGCTCACCGACAGTCAATGAGCAGTTCTTC.

The chain recombines TRBV4-3 with TRBJ1-1; possibly TRBD1 for D (5 bases). Germline V lookup: CDR1 LGHNA, CDR2 YSLEER. The length of the CDR3 is 17 residues. V was pared by 5 bases and J by 0 bases, with 19 bases between. CDR3 in amino acids: CASSGGVNRDLNTEAFF. CDR3 nucleotide sequence: TGCGCCAGCAGCGGGGGGGTTAACAGAGACTTGAACACTGAAGCTTTCTTT.

This clonotype has only a few counts. The V gene is TRBV15, the J gene TRBJ1-1; TRBD1 is a possible D gene (5 bases). This CDR3 region has 15 residues. Trimming stripped 1 base from V and 8 bases from J, with 17 bases between. Germline V gene data show CDR1 as LNHNV and CDR2 as YYDKDF (reference sequence). The CDR3 nucleotides read TGTGCCACCAGCAGAGTAGGGCAGGGCTTCTCCGAAGCTTTCTTT. Its protein product is CATSRVGQGFSEAFF.